This T cell receptor beta chain was captured in a study of blood T cell repertoires in COVID-19. Study details: The study drew acute and convalescent COVID-19 samples from the United States, Italy and Spain. The analysed material was cDNA or gDNA that came from T cells, B-cell-depleted T cells, or PBMCs.

Deletions cut 0 bases from V and 2 bases from J, with 11 bases between. Germline V lookup: CDR1 MNHEY, CDR2 SVGAGI. The CDR3 has 15 amino acids. Original processing methods: By means of reference gene primer amplification, nucleated cell counts were estimated. Data came from immunoSEQ multiplex PCR; TCRdb stores just in-frame clones and leaves some out. That table furnishes V, J and clone size, whereas the DNA furnished D and trimming. The sample shows roughly 290,000 clones, about nine tenths of them seen only once. Source material: PBMCs or T cells enriched from blood (not recorded which). The chain uses TRBV6-5 and TRBJ2-7, with a possible D match to TRBD2 (6 bases). The sequence was obtained from a woman aged 40 to 50 who had recovered from COVID-19. The CDR3 region is CASSYSGRTTYEQYF. DNA of the CDR3: TGTGCCAGCAGTTACTCGGGACGGACTACCTACGAGCAGTACTTC.